Below, 21 T cell receptor beta chains from the same sample are listed, as sequenced in a study of cytomegalovirus exposure and HLA in healthy donors. The PCR contained 60 Vbeta and 13 Jbeta primers. Data came from immunoSEQ multiplex PCR; TCRdb stores just in-frame clones and leaves some out. The ten most abundant clones cover 6.5% to 8.5% of a sample with 45,000 to 60,000 clones. The specimen was PBMCs. All receptors derive from a woman aged 40 to 50 in good health and CMV-seronegative.

The chain carries TRBV4-3 and TRBJ2-2, with TRBD2 matching 7 bases. Germline CDR1 and CDR2: LGHNA and YSLEER. The CDR3 extends over 15 amino acids. J was trimmed by 3 bases and V by 1 base; bases with no gene match: 2. The CDR3 protein is CASSQGLADTGELFF. The CDR3 DNA reads as TGCGCCAGCAGCCAAGGGCTAGCGGACACCGGGGAGCTGTTTTTT.

Remarks on this clone: The junction shows a germline mismatch at one end, possibly a read error. CDR3 in DNA: TGTGCCGGGAGTGGCCCGAGCTCCTATAATTCACCCCTCCACTTT. Translation gives CAGSGPSSYNSPLHF. This rearrangement joins TRBV30 to TRBJ1-6; D remains unclear. The germline CDR1 and CDR2 sequences are GTSNPN and SVGIG (reference sequence). The length of the CDR3 is 15 residues. The full variable domain, with the rest looked up from reference TRBV30 and TRBJ1-6, is SQTIHQWPATLVQPVGSPLSLECTVEGTSNPNLYWYRQAAGRGLQLLFYSVGIGQISSEVPQNLSASRPQDRQFILSSKKLLLSDSGFYLCAGSGPSSYNSPLHFGNGTRLTVT.

The V gene is TRBV18, the J gene TRBJ1-1; weak D call: TRBD1 (5 bases). CDR3 length: 14 residues. Trimming removed 2 bases at V and 4 bases at J, with 11 bases between. Germline V gene lookup returns CDR1 KGHSH and CDR2 LQKENI. The CDR3 DNA is TGTGCCAGCTCACCAGGGTCCGGGGGCACTGAAGCTTTCTTT. Translating it yields CASSPGSGGTEAFF.

V usage is TRBV19 and J usage is TRBJ2-1; 8 bases align to TRBD1. Germline assignment: CDR1 LNHDA and CDR2 SQIVND (reference sequence). Trimming removed 3 bases from V and 1 base from J; junction bases left unmatched: 5. CDR3 size: 16 residues. CDR3 residues: CASSMAGQGSYNEQFF. CDR3 nucleotides: TGTGCCAGTAGTATGGCCGGACAGGGTTCCTACAATGAGCAGTTCTTC. Filled out from reference TRBV19 and TRBJ2-1, the complete variable domain reads DGGITQSPKYLFRKEGQNVTLSCEQNLNHDAMYWYRQDPGQGLRLIYYSQIVNDFQKGDIAEGYSVSREKKESFPLTVTSAQKNPTAFYLCASSMAGQGSYNEQFFGPGTRLTVL.

The chain is built from TRBV10-3 and TRBJ2-5, with 7 bases identical to TRBD2. CDR3 size: 15 residues. J gave up 1 base and V 3 bases, and 5 bases lay outside the gene matches. Germline V gives CDR1 ENHRY, CDR2 SYGVKD. The CDR3 sequence: CAISDSIAGQETQYF. In DNA, the CDR3 is TGTGCCATCAGTGATTCGATAGCGGGCCAAGAGACCCAGTACTTC.

The J gene is TRBJ1-4, the V gene TRBV28; D not certain. This CDR3 contains 16 residues. Germline CDR1 and CDR2: MDHEN and SYDVKM. Trimming shortened V by 5 bases and J by 0 bases, and 13 bases separated the two germline ends. The CDR3 reads CASSPGALATNEKLFF. The CDR3 coding sequence is TGTGCCAGCAGTCCTGGTGCGCTCGCAACTAATGAAAAACTGTTTTTT.

The chain is built from TRBV6-6 and TRBJ2-1, with TRBD2 matching 9 bases. Per germline, CDR1 MNHNY and CDR2 SVGAGI (reference sequence). This CDR3 is built from 16 residues. V trimming: 6 bases; J trimming: 5 bases; junction bases outside the gene matches: 11. The CDR3 nucleotides are TGTGCCAGCAGAACCGAAGCGGGAGGTGGAGACAATGAGCAGTTCTTC. Protein: CASRTEAGGGDNEQFF.

The J gene is TRBJ1-4, the V gene TRBV18; D call uncertain. The CDR3 is 11 amino acids. Trimming pared 6 bases from V and 13 bases from J, leaving 12 bases between. The germline gives CDR1 KGHSH, CDR2 LQKENI. The CDR3 DNA reads TGTGCCAGCTCGCCAGGAGACTTACTGTTTTTT. This encodes CASSPGDLLFF.

About this clone: The junction does not match germline at one end; this may be a read error. J is TRBJ2-7 and V is TRBV20-1; 11 positions agree with TRBD1. The CDR3 has 8 amino acids. Germline V gene sequence: CDR1 DFQATT, CDR2 SNEGSKA (reference sequence). The CDR3 is CSAGDRGF. Here the CDR3 DNA reads TGCAGTGCGGGGGACAGGGGGTTC.

This sequence joins TRBV7-9 and TRBJ2-2; 8 bases line up with TRBD2. From germline, CDR1 is SEHNR and CDR2 FQNEAQ (reference sequence). V shed 5 bases, J shed 2 bases, and the junction held 10 bases outside the gene matches. The CDR3 is 17 residues long. CDR3 sequence reads: CASSPGGGRLNTGELFF. CDR3 in DNA: TGTGCCAGCAGCCCGGGGGGCGGGAGGTTAAACACCGGGGAGCTGTTTTTT.

The chain carries TRBV28 and TRBJ2-1, with 8 bases fitting TRBD2. Germline V gives CDR1 MDHEN, CDR2 SYDVKM. The trim removed 4 bases at V and 8 bases at J, leaving 10 bases unmatched. The CDR3 length is 15 residues. The CDR3 protein is CASSWGEREMDEQFF. CDR3 sequence (DNA): TGTGCCAGCAGTTGGGGAGAGCGGGAGATGGATGAGCAGTTCTTC.

The chain is built from TRBV6-5 and TRBJ2-1; TRBD2 aligns across 7 bases. This CDR3 region has 14 residues. With 2 bases clipped from V and 5 bases from J, the junction kept 3 bases outside the gene matches. The germline gives CDR1 MNHEY, CDR2 SVGAGI. CDR3 in DNA: TGTGCCAGCAGTTACGGGACTAAAGACAATGAGCAGTTCTTC. Its protein product is CASSYGTKDNEQFF.

The chain is built from TRBV28 and TRBJ2-6, with TRBD2 as a possible D gene (5 bases). Trimming shortened V by 5 bases and J by 2 bases, and 7 bases separated the two germline ends. Germline assignment: CDR1 MDHEN and CDR2 SYDVKM. CDR3 length: 14 amino acids. The CDR3 coding sequence is TGTGCCAGCAGTACGGGGACTGGGGCCAACGTCCTGACTTTC. As protein: CASSTGTGANVLTF.

This sequence joins TRBV19 and TRBJ2-5; D might be TRBD1 (5 bases). CDR1 is LNHDA, CDR2 SQIVND, per germline (reference sequence). The CDR3 has 13 amino acids. The ends were cut back, 5 bases at V and 5 bases at J, with 12 bases in the middle. The CDR3 reads CASSDLGHETQYF. The CDR3 nucleotides are TGTGCCAGTAGTGACTTGGGGCATGAGACCCAGTACTTC.

Comments on this clone: The junction shows a germline mismatch at one end, possibly a read error. The rearrangement uses TRBV6-5 and TRBJ1-5; D is ambiguous. This CDR3 spans 13 amino acids. The germline V gene encodes CDR1 MNHEY and CDR2 SVGAGI. The chain's CDR3 is CASSYSPNEPQHF. The CDR3, as DNA: TGTGCCAGCAGTTACTCCCCCAATGAGCCCCAGCATTTT.

V and J are TRBV7-9 and TRBJ2-3; TRBD1 matches 10 bases. Trimming cost V 3 bases and J 4 bases; bases outside gene matches: 4. CDR3 length: 15 residues. Per the germline V gene, CDR1 is SEHNR and CDR2 is FQNEAQ (reference sequence). CDR3 nucleotide sequence: TGTGCCAGCAGCTTGACAGGGGGCAAGGCAGATACGCAGTATTTT. Translation: CASSLTGGKADTQYF. The whole variable domain, remainder taken from reference TRBV7-9 and TRBJ2-3, is DTGVSQNPRHKITKRGQNVTFRCDPISEHNRLYWYRQTLGQGPEFLTYFQNEAQLEKSRLLSDRFSAERPKGSFSTLEIQRTEQGDSAMYLCASSLTGGKADTQYFGPGTRLTVL.

The CDR3 nucleotides read TGTGCCAGCAGACCCGGAGACACTGAAGCTTTCTTT. Amino acid sequence: CASRPGDTEAFF. The chain combines TRBV6-1 with TRBJ1-1; D remains unclear. The V and J ends lost 6 bases and 3 bases respectively, with 8 bases between them. Germline V CDR1 and CDR2: MNHNS, SASEGT. The CDR3 contains 12 residues.

About this clone: Other DNA sequences from this sample encode an identical CDR3 as well. The genes are TRBV5-6 and TRBJ1-6; D is unresolved. V was shortened by 1 base and J by 6 bases, with 14 bases between the two germline ends. CDR1 is SGHDT and CDR2 is YYEEEE in the germline V gene. CDR3 length: 16 residues. CDR3: CASSLRWGATNSPLHF. DNA for the CDR3: TGTGCCAGCAGCTTGAGGTGGGGAGCCACTAATTCACCCCTCCACTTT. Full variable domain (outside the CDR3, taken from reference TRBV5-6 and TRBJ1-6): DAGVTQSPTHLIKTRGQQVTLRCSPKSGHDTVSWYQQALGQGPQFIFQYYEEEERQRGNFPDRFSGHQFPNYSSELNVNALLLGDSALYLCASSLRWGATNSPLHFGNGTRLTVT.

The chain employs TRBV6-1 and TRBJ1-2, with D perhaps TRBD1 (5 bases). V lost 5 bases and J lost 5, with 9 bases in between. Per germline, CDR1 MNHNS and CDR2 SASEGT. This CDR3 has 12 residues. This chain's CDR3 is CASSLQEYGYTF. CDR3 bases: TGTGCCAGCAGTTTACAGGAGTATGGCTACACCTTC.

The CDR3 DNA is TGTGCCAGCAGTTTATGGGCTAGCGAATCCTACAATGAGCAGTTCTTC. Residues: CASSLWASESYNEQFF. The rearrangement links TRBV28 to TRBJ2-1; tentatively, D is TRBD2 (6 bases). This CDR3 spans 16 amino acids. Trimming removed 0 bases from V and 1 base from J, with 10 bases in between. From germline, CDR1 is MDHEN and CDR2 SYDVKM.

V and J are TRBV5-4 and TRBJ1-5; perhaps TRBD1 as D (5 bases). The CDR3 spans 13 residues. V lost 0 bases to trimming and J lost 5 bases, with 6 bases between them. Germline values: CDR1 SGHNT, CDR2 YYREEE (reference sequence). CDR3 amino acids: CASSLGRDQPQHF. The CDR3 DNA follows: TGTGCCAGCAGCTTGGGCAGGGATCAGCCCCAGCATTTT.